This T cell receptor beta chain was sequenced in a study of beta chain features in type 1 diabetes. Study findings and constraints: When VDJ junctions were examined, type 1 diabetes patients showed fewer insertions and more deletions. Naive, central memory and Treg TCRB repertoires appeared more alike in patients than in healthy donors. Researchers report that Type 1 diabetes patients had moderately but significantly shorter TCRB CDR3s across all four CD4+ subsets.

On this clone itself: Its specificity is unknown.

Expressed TCRB transcripts were sequenced because the entire RNA isolate underwent reverse transcription. Here immunoSEQ multiplex PCR was the method, and the copy in TCRdb shows in-frame clones only, minus some. Of about 360,000 clones listed, around 12% are singletons. Markers CD45RO/CCR7/CD25/CD127/CD95/CD27 served to sort CD4+ naive, central memory, regulatory and stem cell-like memory cells. The CDR3 runs 13 residues. V dropped 10 bases and J dropped 4; count of bases not matched to a gene: 7. In germline, CDR1 is SEHNR, CDR2 FQNEAQ (reference sequence). The chain employs TRBV7-9 and TRBJ2-3; 8 bases agree with TRBD2. The sample consisted of naive CD4+ T cells from blood. This receptor was obtained from a woman younger than 30 with type 1 diabetes. This CDR3 is CATSAGGADTQYF. DNA of the CDR3: TGTGCCACCTCGGCGGGGGGCGCAGATACGCAGTATTTT.